The 11 T cell receptor beta chains below come from one sample, sequenced in a study of T-cell reconstitution after alpha-beta-depleted transplantation in children. TCRbeta library construction was performed incorporating unique molecular identifiers. TCRdb reprocessed the PCR reads with MiXCR, giving one entry per CDR3 protein. The top ten hold about 30% of the sample, which has more than 400,000 distinct CDR3 sequences, 43% seen once. The material was PBMCs, obtained before TCRalphabeta/CD19-depleted stem cell transplant. These receptors came from a girl aged 2 to 9 with aplastic anemia, due to receive a stem cell transplant.

The V gene is TRBV19, the J gene TRBJ2-5; D might be TRBD2 (5 bases). Per the germline V gene, CDR1 is LNHDA and CDR2 is SQIVND (reference sequence). Trimming removed 4 bases at V and 7 bases at J, with 13 bases between. CDR3 length: 13 amino acids. CDR3 residues: CASSTPTRGTQYF. CDR3 sequence (DNA): TGTGCCAGTAGTACCCCGACCCGGGGGACCCAGTACTTC.

This clonotype was seen more than once but under ten times. This chain joins TRBV12-3 or TRBV12-4 and TRBJ1-2; 7 nucleotides line up with TRBD1. This CDR3 has 13 amino acids. Trimming at V came to 4 bases and at J to 6 bases, leaving 5 bases not matched to a gene. DNA of the CDR3: TGTGCCAGCAGTTCACAGGGGACCCATGGCTACACCTTC. Translation gives CASSSQGTHGYTF.

This clonotype was observed at least ten times. The chain is built from TRBV6-6 and TRBJ2-7; D is perhaps TRBD1 or TRBD2 (7 bases each). The length of the CDR3 is 11 residues. The V gene lost 9 bases and the J gene lost 4 bases, with 10 bases spanning the gap. Germline V gives CDR1 MNHNY, CDR2 SVGAGI (reference sequence). The CDR3 DNA follows: TGTGCCAGTCAGGGGGGGTACGAGCAGTACTTC. It yields the protein CASQGGYEQYF.

The chain links TRBV30 to TRBJ2-5; D remains ambiguous. From germline, CDR1 is GTSNPN and CDR2 SVGIG (reference sequence). The ends were cut back, 0 bases at V and 5 bases at J, with 19 bases in the middle. This CDR3 has 16 amino acids. DNA for the CDR3: TGTGCCTGGAGTGTTAAGCGACGGCGGAATTGGGAGACCCAGTACTTC. This codes for CAWSVKRRRNWETQYF.

V usage is TRBV20-1 and J usage is TRBJ2-3, with 7 bases that match TRBD2. The CDR3 has 14 residues. CDR1 is DFQATT and CDR2 is SNEGSKA in the germline V gene (reference sequence). V shed 8 bases, J shed 1 base, and the junction held 9 bases outside the gene matches. CDR3 DNA sequence: TGCAGTACCCCGGGGGGAAGGGGCACAGATACGCAGTATTTT. Its protein is CSTPGGRGTDTQYF.

The chain links TRBV5-5 to TRBJ2-5; 7 bases map to TRBD2. Germline V gene sequence: CDR1 SGHKS, CDR2 YYEKEE (reference sequence). The CDR3 runs 16 residues. Germline trimming cut 3 bases from V and 0 bases from J; bases unmatched to any gene: 8. The CDR3 spells CASSSLSGLNQETQYF. For the CDR3, the DNA is TGTGCCAGCAGCTCTCTTAGCGGGCTTAACCAAGAGACCCAGTACTTC.

The chain recombines TRBV9 with TRBJ2-7; TRBD2 might be the D (6 bases). CDR3 size: 14 residues. V lost 0 bases and J lost 3, with 10 bases in between. The V gene's germline CDR1 is SGDLS and CDR2 YYNGEE. In nucleotides, the CDR3 is TGTGCCAGCAGCGTAGAAGTTAGCGGCTACGAGCAGTACTTC. Translated: CASSVEVSGYEQYF.

This clonotype showed up just a few times. In nucleotides, the CDR3 is TGTGCCAGCAGCTTTCGGCAGACAGTTGAAAAACTGTTTTTT. Translation: CASSFRQTVEKLFF. The rearrangement links TRBV5-6 to TRBJ1-4; the D gene is possibly TRBD1 (5 bases). The CDR3 totals 14 residues. V lost 2 bases, J lost 7 bases, and 12 bases lay in between. The germline CDR1 and CDR2 sequences are SGHDT and YYEEEE.

The sample holds a few counts of this clonotype. The rearrangement uses TRBV4-2 and TRBJ2-3; TRBD2 agrees at 10 bases. This CDR3 has 17 amino acids. V shed 1 base and J 4 bases; nucleotides not matched to a gene: 8. Per the germline V gene, CDR1 is LGHNA and CDR2 is YNFKEQ. The CDR3 sequence: CASSQGRLAGVPDTQYF. The CDR3 bases are TGTGCCAGCAGCCAAGGCCGCCTAGCGGGAGTCCCAGATACGCAGTATTTT.

This chain links TRBV11-2 with TRBJ2-5; 7 bases line up with TRBD2. Germline CDR1 SGHAT, CDR2 FQNNGV. The CDR3 spans 15 residues. The J segment lost 3 bases and the V segment lost 1 base, leaving 5 bases of the junction unmatched. This chain's CDR3 is CASSLGSGFKETQYF. In DNA, the CDR3 is TGTGCCAGCAGCTTAGGTAGCGGGTTCAAAGAGACCCAGTACTTC.

J is TRBJ2-7 and V is TRBV29-1; no clear D. Germline CDR1 SQVTM, CDR2 ANQGSEA. Trimming cost V 1 base and J 2 bases, with 9 bases left between them. The CDR3 sequence is 13 residues long. The CDR3, as DNA: TGCAGCGTTGAAGCGGCCAGTACCTACGAGCAGTACTTC. Translated: CSVEAASTYEQYF.